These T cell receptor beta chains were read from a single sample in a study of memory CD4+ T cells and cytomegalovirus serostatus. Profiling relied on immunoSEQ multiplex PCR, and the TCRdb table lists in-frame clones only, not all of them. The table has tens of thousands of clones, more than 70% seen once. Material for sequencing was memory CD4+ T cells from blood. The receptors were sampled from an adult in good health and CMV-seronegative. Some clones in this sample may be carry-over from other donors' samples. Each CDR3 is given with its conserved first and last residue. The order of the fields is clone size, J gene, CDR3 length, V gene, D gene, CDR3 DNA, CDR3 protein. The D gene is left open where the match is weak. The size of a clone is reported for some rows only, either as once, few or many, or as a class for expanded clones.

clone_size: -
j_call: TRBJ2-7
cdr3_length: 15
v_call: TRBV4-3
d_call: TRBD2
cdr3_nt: TGCGCCAGCAGCCAAGAGAGGGACTACGCCTACGAGCAGTACTTC
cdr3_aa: CASSQERDYAYEQYF

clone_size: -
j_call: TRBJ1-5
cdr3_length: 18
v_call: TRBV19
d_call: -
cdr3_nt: TGTGCCAGTAGTATTAAACTCTCGACAGCATATAGCAATCAGCCCCAGCATTTT
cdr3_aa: CASSIKLSTAYSNQPQHF

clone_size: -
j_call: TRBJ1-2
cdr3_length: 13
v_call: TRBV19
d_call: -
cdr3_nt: TGTGCCAGTAGTATCGAGACAGGAGGTGGCTACACCTTC
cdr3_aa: CASSIETGGGYTF

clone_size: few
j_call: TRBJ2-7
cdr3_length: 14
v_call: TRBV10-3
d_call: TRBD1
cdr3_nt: TGTGCCATCCGGAGGGACAGGGTTACCTACGAGCAGTACTTC
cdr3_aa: CAIRRDRVTYEQYF

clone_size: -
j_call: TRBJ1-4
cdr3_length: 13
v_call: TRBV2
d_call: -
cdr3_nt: TGTGCCAGCGAGGACGGGTTAAATGAAAAACTGTTTTTT
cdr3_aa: CASEDGLNEKLFF

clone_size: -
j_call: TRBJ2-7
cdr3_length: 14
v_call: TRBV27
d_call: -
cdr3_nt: TGTGCCAGCAGTCCCCGGGGGTCAAACTACGAGCAGTACTTC
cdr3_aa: CASSPRGSNYEQYF

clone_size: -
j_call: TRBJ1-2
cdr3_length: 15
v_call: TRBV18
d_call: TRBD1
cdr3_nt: TGTGCCAGCTCACCAACAGGGGGTTGGACCTATGGCTACACCTTC
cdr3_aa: CASSPTGGWTYGYTF

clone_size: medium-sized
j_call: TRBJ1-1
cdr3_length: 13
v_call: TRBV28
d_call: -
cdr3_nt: TGTGCCAGCAGCCCAAGGGGGTCCACTGAAGCTTTCTTT
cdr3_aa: CASSPRGSTEAFF

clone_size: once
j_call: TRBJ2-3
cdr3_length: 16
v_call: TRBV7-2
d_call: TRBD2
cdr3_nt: TGTGCCAGCAGCCGAGGGGCGGGAGGGTCCGCAGATACGCAGTATTTT
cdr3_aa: CASSRGAGGSADTQYF

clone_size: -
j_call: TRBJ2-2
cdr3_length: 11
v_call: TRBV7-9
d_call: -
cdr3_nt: TGTGCCAGCAGGCCTAACGGGGAGCTGTTTTTT
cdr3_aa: CASRPNGELFF

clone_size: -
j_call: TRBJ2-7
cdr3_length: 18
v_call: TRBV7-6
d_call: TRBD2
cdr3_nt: TGTGCCAGCAGCTTAGGTAGCGGGAGTCTCGGCTACAGCTACGAGCAGTACTTC
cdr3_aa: CASSLGSGSLGYSYEQYF

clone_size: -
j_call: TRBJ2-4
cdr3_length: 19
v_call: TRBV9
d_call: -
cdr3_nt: TGTGCCAGCAGCCCAACACTCCTAGACAGACCCAAGGCCAAAAACATTCAGTACTTC
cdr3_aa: CASSPTLLDRPKAKNIQYF

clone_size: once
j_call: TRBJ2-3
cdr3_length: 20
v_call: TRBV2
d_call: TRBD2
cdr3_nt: TGTGCCAGCAGTGCTAGCGGGAGTGCTTCGGGGCGGACTAGCACAGATACGCAGTATTTT
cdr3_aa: CASSASGSASGRTSTDTQYF

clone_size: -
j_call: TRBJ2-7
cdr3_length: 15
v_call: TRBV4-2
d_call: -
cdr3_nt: TGTGCCAGCAGCCAAGATCCTGGTATCGCCTACGAGCAGTACTTC
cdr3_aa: CASSQDPGIAYEQYF

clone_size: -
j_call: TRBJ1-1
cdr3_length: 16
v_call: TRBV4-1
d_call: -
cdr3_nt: TGCGCCAGCAGCCATACGGTCCGAGGGGTGAACACTGAAGCTTTCTTT
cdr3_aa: CASSHTVRGVNTEAFF

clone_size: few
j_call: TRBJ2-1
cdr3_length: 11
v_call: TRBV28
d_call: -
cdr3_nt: TGTGCCAGCAGCTCGGAGTATGAGCAGTTCTTC
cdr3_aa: CASSSEYEQFF

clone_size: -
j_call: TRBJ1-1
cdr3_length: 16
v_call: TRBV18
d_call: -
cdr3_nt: TGTGCCAGCTCCCTCCAAAATCCAGATCTAGGCACTGAAGCTTTCTTT
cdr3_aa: CASSLQNPDLGTEAFF

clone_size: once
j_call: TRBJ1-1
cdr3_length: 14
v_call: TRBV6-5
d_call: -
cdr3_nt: TGTGCCAGCAGTCCCGCTCAGCGGAACACTGAAGCTTTCTTT
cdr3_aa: CASSPAQRNTEAFF

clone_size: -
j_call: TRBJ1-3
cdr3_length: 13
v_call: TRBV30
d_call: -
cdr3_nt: TGTGCCTGGACCCGCAGGGCTGGAAACACCATATATTTT
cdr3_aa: CAWTRRAGNTIYF

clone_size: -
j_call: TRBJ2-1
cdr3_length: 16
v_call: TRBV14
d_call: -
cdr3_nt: TGTGCCAGCAGCCAAGTCGCGCGGGACGTTCGCAATGAGCAGTTCTTC
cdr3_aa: CASSQVARDVRNEQFF

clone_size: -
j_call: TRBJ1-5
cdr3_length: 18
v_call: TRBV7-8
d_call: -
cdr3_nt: TGTGCCAGCAGCGCGCTGCGTTTTCCAGGGAAGGTGAATCAGCCCCAGCATTTT
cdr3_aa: CASSALRFPGKVNQPQHF

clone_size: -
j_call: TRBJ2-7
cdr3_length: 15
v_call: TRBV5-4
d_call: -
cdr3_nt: TGTGCCAGCAGCTTGGTTTTAGGAGGGCCCTACGAGCAGTACTTC
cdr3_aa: CASSLVLGGPYEQYF

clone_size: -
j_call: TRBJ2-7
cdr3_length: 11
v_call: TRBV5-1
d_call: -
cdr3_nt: TGCGCCAGCAGCCCCGGACAGACGCAGTACTTC
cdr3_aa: CASSPGQTQYF

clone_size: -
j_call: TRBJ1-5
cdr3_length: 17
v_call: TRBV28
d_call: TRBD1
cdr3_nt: TGTGCCAGCAGCCTTGCCCAGGGGGTGTATAGCAATCAGCCCCAGCATTTT
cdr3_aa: CASSLAQGVYSNQPQHF

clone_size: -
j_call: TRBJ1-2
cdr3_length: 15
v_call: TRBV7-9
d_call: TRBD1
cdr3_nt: TGTGCCAGCAGCCTGGTGGGACAGGGTTCGAATGGCTACACCTTC
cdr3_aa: CASSLVGQGSNGYTF